Below are 13 T cell receptor beta chains sequenced from a single sample in a study of OX40 agonist ivuxolimab in advanced cancers. Libraries were prepared by immunoSEQ multiplex PCR; TCRdb keeps only in-frame clonotypes and omits some of them. The sample gives approximately 79,000 clones, about 90% of which show up once; about 8.6% is in the top ten. This specimen was CD4+ or CD8+ T cells sorted from blood, taken in a trial of the OX40 agonist ivuxolimab. These receptors came from an adult with an advanced solid tumor such as melanoma, head and neck, liver or kidney cancer.

V usage is TRBV5-5 and J usage is TRBJ2-5; 7 bases are a match to TRBD1. The CDR3 covers 14 residues. J was trimmed by 5 bases and V by 6 bases; bases with no gene match: 10. Per germline, CDR1 SGHKS and CDR2 YYEKEE (reference sequence). DNA of the CDR3: TGTGCCAGCACCCTAGACAGGGTTGTCGAGACCCAGTACTTC. Its translation: CASTLDRVVETQYF.

This chain uses TRBV4-3 with TRBJ2-4, with D perhaps matching TRBD1 or TRBD2 (5 bases each). The germline CDR1 and CDR2 sequences are LGHNA and YSLEER. The CDR3 sequence is 14 residues long. V was pared by 1 base and J by 9 bases, with 13 bases between. CDR3 DNA: TGCGCCAGCAGCCAAGGGCCCGGGACCACCATTCAGTACTTC. Protein: CASSQGPGTTIQYF.

V usage is TRBV5-6 and J usage is TRBJ2-1, with 12 positions matching TRBD2. This CDR3 contains 16 residues. The V segment lost 1 base and the J segment 4 bases; nucleotides outside the gene matches: 3. CDR1 SGHDT and CDR2 YYEEEE come from the germline V gene. For the CDR3, the DNA is TGTGCCAGCAGCTTGAGGACTAGCGGGGTTTACAATGAGCAGTTCTTC. Encoded protein: CASSLRTSGVYNEQFF.

The chain has TRBV7-3 and TRBJ1-2; 9 bases agree with TRBD1. The germline gives CDR1 SGHTA, CDR2 FQGTGA. V lost 5 bases, J lost 7 bases, and 11 bases stayed unmatched. The CDR3 extends over 15 amino acids. The CDR3 DNA is TGTGCCAGCAGCCTGGGCGGACAGGGGAGCTGTGGCTACACCTTC. Its protein product is CASSLGGQGSCGYTF.

V is TRBV7-9 and J is TRBJ1-4; D not certain. Germline V lookup: CDR1 SEHNR, CDR2 FQNEAQ (reference sequence). V was shortened by 2 bases and J by 7 bases, with 14 bases between the two germline ends. CDR3 length: 15 amino acids. CDR3 bases: TGTGCCAGCAGCTTAACAAACTGGGCCGGTGAAAAACTGTTTTTT. This codes for CASSLTNWAGEKLFF.

V and J are TRBV30 and TRBJ2-6; no clear D gene. The V gene's germline CDR1 is GTSNPN and CDR2 SVGIG (reference sequence). Trimming removed 3 bases from V and 3 bases from J, with 9 bases in between. The CDR3 extends over 14 amino acids. The chain's CDR3 is CAWRIGGGANVLTF. Written as DNA, the CDR3 is TGTGCCTGGAGGATAGGTGGTGGGGCCAACGTCCTGACTTTC.

This clone was seen more than once but under ten times. The chain is built from TRBV4-1 and TRBJ2-7, with D hard to call. Deletions cut 0 bases from V and 7 bases from J, with 19 bases between. Germline V gene data show CDR1 as MGHRA and CDR2 as YSYEKL. CDR3 length: 16 amino acids. CDR3 region: CASSQDQSLSALEQYF. DNA for the CDR3: TGCGCCAGCAGCCAAGATCAATCTTTATCGGCCTTGGAGCAGTACTTC.

The DNA of the CDR3 is TGTGCCAGCAGTTACTCATTGAACACTGAAGCTTTCTTT. Its translation: CASSYSLNTEAFF. The chain combines TRBV6-5 with TRBJ1-1; D remains ambiguous. The V end lost 0 bases, the J end lost 0 bases, and 2 bases lay between the germline ends. In germline, CDR1 is MNHEY, CDR2 SVGAGI. The CDR3 covers 13 residues.

The V and J genes are TRBV27 and TRBJ2-1, with TRBD2 identical over 13 bases. The CDR3 totals 15 residues. Trimming cost V 7 bases and J 8 bases; bases outside gene matches: 8. Germline-derived CDR1 and CDR2 are MNHEY and SMNVEV (reference sequence). The CDR3 reads CASTTLAGGPDEQFF. The CDR3, as DNA: TGTGCCAGCACCACACTAGCGGGGGGGCCGGATGAGCAGTTCTTC.

The V and J genes are TRBV7-9 and TRBJ2-7; TRBD1 is a possible D gene (6 bases). Germline assignment: CDR1 SEHNR and CDR2 FQNEAQ (reference sequence). V lost 2 bases and J lost 0, with 17 bases in between. This CDR3 has 17 residues. As DNA, the CDR3 is TGTGCCAGCAGCTTACCCTCACAGGGCGATTTCTCCTACGAGCAGTACTTC. Protein sequence: CASSLPSQGDFSYEQYF.

This clone showed up just once. The V call is TRBV7-8, the J call TRBJ2-6; weak D call: TRBD2 (5 bases). This CDR3 contains 15 residues. Trimming took 5 bases from V and 1 from J, leaving 9 bases between them. CDR1 is SGHVS, CDR2 FQNEAQ, per germline. The DNA for the CDR3 is TGTGCCAGCAGCCCGGGGTTTTCTGGGGCCAACGTCCTGACTTTC. The encoded protein is CASSPGFSGANVLTF.

V gene TRBV28 combines with J gene TRBJ1-6, with a weak D call TRBD1 (6 bases). The CDR3 extends over 15 amino acids. Trimming stripped 8 bases from V and 2 bases from J, with 13 bases between. Germline V gene lookup returns CDR1 MDHEN and CDR2 SYDVKM. CDR3 residues: CASGAGAPYNSPLHF. The CDR3 nucleotides read TGTGCCAGCGGGGCAGGGGCACCCTATAATTCACCCCTCCACTTT.

This chain links TRBV5-6 with TRBJ2-1; D unclear. Trimming pared 4 bases from V and 7 bases from J, leaving 9 bases between. Germline V CDR1 and CDR2: SGHDT, YYEEEE. The CDR3 is 12 residues long. The CDR3 DNA reads as TGTGCCAGCAGCCTCCGTTCGAATGAGCAGTTCTTC. This gives the protein CASSLRSNEQFF.